One sample yielded the 5 T cell receptor beta chains listed below, sequenced in a study of shared clonotypes between healthy human individuals. Profiled with immunoSEQ multiplex PCR; TCRdb holds only in-frame clones, not every one. The sample includes about half a million clones, approximately 79% of them seen just once. The sample comprised PBMCs. The receptors derive from a woman aged 40 to 49 in good health. Some clones in this sample may be carry-over from other donors' samples.

This rearrangement joins TRBV7-2 to TRBJ2-7; D is perhaps TRBD2 (6 bases). This CDR3 region has 15 residues. Trimming shortened V by 0 bases and J by 3 bases, and 12 bases separated the two germline ends. Per germline, CDR1 SGHTA and CDR2 FQGNSA. CDR3 in amino acids: CASSLAPGAGYEQYF. CDR3 DNA sequence: TGTGCCAGCAGCTTAGCCCCGGGAGCGGGCTACGAGCAGTACTTC.

The chain's CDR3 is CASSLSHPGNTIYF. The CDR3 bases are TGTGCCAGCAGTTTATCCCACCCCGGAAACACCATATATTTT. The V gene is TRBV28, the J gene TRBJ1-3; no firm D call. Germline V gene sequence: CDR1 MDHEN, CDR2 SYDVKM. Trimming took off 1 base at V and 4 bases at J, with 8 bases between the two ends. The CDR3 totals 14 residues.

This chain uses TRBV21-1 with TRBJ1-5. TRBV21-1 is classified as a pseudogene. CDR3 length: 19 residues. CDR3 coding DNA: TGTGCCAGCAGCAAAAATGCAATAGGACGCCTGGTTAGCAATCAGCCCCAGCATTTT. Protein product: CASSKNAIGRLVSNQPQHF.

In this sample, this clone turned up many times. The genes are TRBV5-6 and TRBJ1-6, with a tentative D call TRBD1 (6 bases). Germline V gene data show CDR1 as SGHDT and CDR2 as YYEEEE. V lost 2 bases and J 10 bases, leaving 16 bases between the germline ends. CDR3 length: 15 residues. The CDR3 spells CASSFQTGQASPLHF. CDR3 sequence (DNA): TGTGCCAGCAGCTTCCAGACAGGCCAAGCGTCACCCCTCCACTTT.

This chain uses TRBV6-1 with TRBJ2-3; 7 positions agree with TRBD1. In germline, CDR1 is MNHNS, CDR2 SASEGT. The CDR3 contains 18 residues. After removal of 0 bases from V and 5 bases from J, the junction contained 14 bases not matched to a gene. In DNA, the CDR3 is TGTGCCAGCAGTGAAGCCCTCTGGTCTACAGGGGAATTAGATACGCAGTATTTT. Amino acid sequence: CASSEALWSTGELDTQYF.